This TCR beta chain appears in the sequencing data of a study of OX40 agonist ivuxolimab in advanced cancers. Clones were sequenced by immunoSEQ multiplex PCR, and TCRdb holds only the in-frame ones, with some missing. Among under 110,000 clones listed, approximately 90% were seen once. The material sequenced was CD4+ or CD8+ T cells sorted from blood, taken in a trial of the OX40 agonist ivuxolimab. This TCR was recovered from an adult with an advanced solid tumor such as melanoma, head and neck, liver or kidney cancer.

CDR3 nucleotides: TGTGCCAGCAGTTCCGGGACAGGGGGCTCCTACGAGCAGTACTTC. This translates into CASSSGTGGSYEQYF. V gene TRBV6-6 combines with J gene TRBJ2-7; TRBD1 aligns across 11 bases. The V gene end was trimmed by 4 bases and the J gene end by 0 bases; junction bases not matched to a gene: 2. This CDR3 has 15 residues. The germline V gene has CDR1 MNHNY and CDR2 SVGAGI (reference sequence).